Listed below are T cell receptor beta chains from one sample, sequenced in a study of cytomegalovirus exposure and HLA in healthy donors. The data were produced by immunoSEQ multiplex PCR, yet TCRdb's version contains in-frame clones alone and is incomplete. The table has about 140,000 clones, roughly three quarters seen once. The sequenced sample was PBMCs. The receptors stem from a female donor in good health and CMV-seronegative. Both conserved end residues are trimmed from each CDR3. Clone size, where shown, is once, few, many, or a class for clones that have expanded.

>TRBV20-1|TRBJ2-1|-
SARGLAGQF
>TRBV4-2|TRBJ1-1|-
ASSLDRQAF
>TRBV6-1|TRBJ2-1|-
ASNKPGLAGQYQF
>TRBV28|TRBJ1-5|-
ASSPGQGVNQPQH
>TRBV7-6|TRBJ2-1|-
ASSLVAGGPGEQF
>TRBV7-8|TRBJ2-3|-
ASSPSVQGFSTDTQY
>TRBV29-1|TRBJ2-7|-
SVGGTGSAYEQY
>TRBV6-6|TRBJ1-3|-
ASSSDRPSIPG
>TRBV7-8|TRBJ1-5|-
ASSPRQGVGNQPQH
>TRBV7-9|TRBJ2-4|-
ASSDRGYIQY
>TRBV7-6|TRBJ2-1|-
ASSQTRGHEQF
>TRBV7-9|TRBJ2-3|-
ASRGRRDTQY
>TRBV4-1|TRBJ2-3|-
ASSQGPGADTQY
>TRBV11-3|TRBJ2-2|-
ASSLGEAHSGELF
>TRBV18|TRBJ2-2|-
ASSPGLAGDTGELF
>TRBV5-6|TRBJ1-1|-
ASSPGGTGGTEAF
>TRBV5-1|TRBJ1-4|-
ASSPGTKNEKLF
>TRBV28|TRBJ1-1|-
ASIEGAGGNTEAF
>TRBV20-1|TRBJ1-2|-
SASRGMVAP
>TRBV4-3|TRBJ2-7|medium-sized
ASSAGTSASYEQY
>TRBV28|TRBJ2-1|few
ASSRKPGLAGYNEQF
>TRBV6-5|TRBJ2-4|-
ASSYGGTDIQY
>TRBV30|TRBJ2-1|-
AWSRHFRDEQF
>TRBV28|TRBJ1-5|-
ASSSQGAEQPQH
>TRBV5-6|TRBJ1-1|-
ASSFNRGLTEAF
>TRBV5-6|TRBJ1-5|-
ASSPHGWGRGNQPQH
>TRBV19|TRBJ1-1|once
ASSIPGHREAF
>TRBV5-1|TRBJ2-2|-
ASSLVAGRVTGELF
>TRBV7-2|TRBJ2-2|-
ASSPGLAGTGELF
>TRBV7-6|TRBJ1-5|few
ASSSKDPGQGFDQPQH
>TRBV18|TRBJ2-5|-
ASSPRPGQAVETQY
>TRBV6-1|TRBJ1-2|few
ASSEGTEIYGYT
>TRBV11-3|TRBJ2-7|once
ASSLDRNKVYEQY
>TRBV5-1|TRBJ2-4|-
ASSLVGQPSNGDKNIQY
>TRBV10-2|TRBJ2-3|-
ASSESGLAGDTQY
>TRBV6-6|TRBJ2-5|-
ASRSQGYKETQY
>TRBV7-9|TRBJ2-1|-
ASSLLAGGEGEQF
>TRBV4-3|TRBJ2-3|-
ASSQGQDITDTQY
>TRBV27|TRBJ2-7|-
ASNRQGRSYEQY
>TRBV2|TRBJ2-1|-
ASLRFTSGGAGEQF
>TRBV9|TRBJ2-2|-
ASSVSTGELF
>TRBV28|TRBJ2-7|once
ASSPLVKGAGEQY
>TRBV11-3|TRBJ2-1|-
ASSLMGDNSYNEQF